This entry features one TCR beta chain sequence. The antigen is undetermined. TCRdb re-called the reads with MiXCR, one entry per CDR3 protein. The table shows more than 150,000 distinct CDR3 sequences, with roughly a quarter occurring only once. This CDR3 region has 15 residues. Germline CDR1 SNHLY, CDR2 FYNNEI. The V gene end was trimmed by 7 bases and the J gene end by 1 base; junction bases not matched to a gene: 8. The data were taken from a study of T cell repertoires in cytomegalovirus infection. The overall study: Signatures in public TCR beta sequences pointed to both CMV infection and matching HLA type. Study conclusions and caveats: There were HLA-C-restricted CMV-specific TCR beta clonotypes dominating the ex vivo response.

The V call is TRBV2, the J call TRBJ2-5, with 8 bases lining up with TRBD1. The sample was PBMCs. This TCR was sampled from a human donor in good health (CMV status not recorded). Some clones in this sample may be carry-over from other donors' samples. DNA for the CDR3: TGTGCCAGCATCTTGACAGGGGCCGCCCAAGAGACCCAGTACTTC. Translated: CASILTGAAQETQYF. The variable domain in full, with the rest retrieved from reference TRBV2 and TRBJ2-5, is EPEVTQTPSHQVTQMGQEVILRCVPISNHLYFYWYRQILGQKVEFLVSFYNNEISEKSEIFDDQFSVERPDGSNFTLKIRSTKLEDSAMYFCASILTGAAQETQYFGPGTRLLVL.